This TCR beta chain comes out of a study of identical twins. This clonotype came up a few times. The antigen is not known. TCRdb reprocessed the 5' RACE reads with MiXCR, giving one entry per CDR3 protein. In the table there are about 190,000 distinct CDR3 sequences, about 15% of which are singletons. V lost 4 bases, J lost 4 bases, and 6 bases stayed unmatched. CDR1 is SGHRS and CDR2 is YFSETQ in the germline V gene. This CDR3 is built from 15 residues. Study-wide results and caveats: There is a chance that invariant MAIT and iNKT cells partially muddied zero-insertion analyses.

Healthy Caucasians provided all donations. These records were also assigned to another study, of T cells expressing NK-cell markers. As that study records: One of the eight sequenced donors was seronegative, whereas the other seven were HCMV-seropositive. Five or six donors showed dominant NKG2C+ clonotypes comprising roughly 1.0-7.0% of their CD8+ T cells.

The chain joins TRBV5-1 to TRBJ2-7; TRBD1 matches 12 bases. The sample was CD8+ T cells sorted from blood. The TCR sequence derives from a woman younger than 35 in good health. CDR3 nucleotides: TGCGCCAGCAGCCTGGGACAGGGGGCGCGATACGAGCAGTACTTC. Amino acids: CASSLGQGARYEQYF.